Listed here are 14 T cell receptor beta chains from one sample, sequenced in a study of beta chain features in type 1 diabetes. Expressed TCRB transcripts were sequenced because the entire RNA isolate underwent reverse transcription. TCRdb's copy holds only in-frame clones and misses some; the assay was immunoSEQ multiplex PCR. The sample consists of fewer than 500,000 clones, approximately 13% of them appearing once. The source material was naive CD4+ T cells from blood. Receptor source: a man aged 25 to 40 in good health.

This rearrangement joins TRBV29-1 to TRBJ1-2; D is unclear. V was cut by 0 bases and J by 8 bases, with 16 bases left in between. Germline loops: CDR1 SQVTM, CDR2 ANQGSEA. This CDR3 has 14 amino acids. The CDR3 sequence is CSVEEGPPLGGYTF. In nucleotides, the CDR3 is TGCAGCGTTGAAGAGGGTCCACCCCTCGGAGGCTACACCTTC.

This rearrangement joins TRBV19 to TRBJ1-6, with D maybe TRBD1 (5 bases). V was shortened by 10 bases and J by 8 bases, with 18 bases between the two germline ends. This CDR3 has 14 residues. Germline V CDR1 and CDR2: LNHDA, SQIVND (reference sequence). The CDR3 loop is CATREGQGHSPLHF. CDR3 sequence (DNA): TGTGCCACAAGGGAGGGGCAGGGTCATTCACCCCTCCACTTT.

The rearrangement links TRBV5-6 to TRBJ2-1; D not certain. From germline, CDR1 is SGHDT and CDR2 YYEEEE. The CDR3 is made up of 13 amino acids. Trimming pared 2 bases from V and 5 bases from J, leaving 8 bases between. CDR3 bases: TGTGCCAGCAGCTTTGGACCAAACAATGAGCAGTTCTTC. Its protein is CASSFGPNNEQFF. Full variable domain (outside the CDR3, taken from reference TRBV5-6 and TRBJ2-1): DAGVTQSPTHLIKTRGQQVTLRCSPKSGHDTVSWYQQALGQGPQFIFQYYEEEERQRGNFPDRFSGHQFPNYSSELNVNALLLGDSALYLCASSFGPNNEQFFGPGTRLTVL.

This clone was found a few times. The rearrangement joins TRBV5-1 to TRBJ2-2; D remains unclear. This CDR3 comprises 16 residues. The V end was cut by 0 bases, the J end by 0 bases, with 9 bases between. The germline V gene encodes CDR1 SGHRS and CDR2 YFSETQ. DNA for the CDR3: TGCGCCAGCAGCTTGGTTGTGGGATCGAACACCGGGGAGCTGTTTTTT. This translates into CASSLVVGSNTGELFF.

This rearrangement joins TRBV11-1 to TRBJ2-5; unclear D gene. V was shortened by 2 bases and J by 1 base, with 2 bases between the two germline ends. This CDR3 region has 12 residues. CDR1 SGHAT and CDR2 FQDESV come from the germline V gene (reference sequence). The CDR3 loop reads CASSLLQETQYF. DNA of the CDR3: TGTGCCAGCAGCTTACTCCAAGAGACCCAGTACTTC.

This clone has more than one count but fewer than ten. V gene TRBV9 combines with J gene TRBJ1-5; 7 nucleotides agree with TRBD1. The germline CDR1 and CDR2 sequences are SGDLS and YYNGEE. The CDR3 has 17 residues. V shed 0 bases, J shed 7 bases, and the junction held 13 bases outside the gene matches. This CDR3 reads CASSVDVEGATAQPQHF. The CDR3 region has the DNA TGTGCCAGCAGCGTAGACGTCGAGGGGGCGACGGCGCAGCCCCAGCATTTT.

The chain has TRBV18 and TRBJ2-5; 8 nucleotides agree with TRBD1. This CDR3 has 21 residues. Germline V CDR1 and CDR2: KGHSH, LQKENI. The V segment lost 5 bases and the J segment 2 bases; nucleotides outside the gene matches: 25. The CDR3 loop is CASSSGQAMSVVGRRQETQYF. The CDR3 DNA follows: TGTGCCAGCTCATCGGGACAGGCGATGTCTGTAGTTGGGAGGCGACAAGAGACCCAGTACTTC. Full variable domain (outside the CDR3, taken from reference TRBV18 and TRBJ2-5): NAGVMQNPRHLVRRRGQEARLRCSPMKGHSHVYWYRQLPEEGLKFMVYLQKENIIDESGMPKERFSAEFPKEGPSILRIQQVVRGDSAAYFCASSSGQAMSVVGRRQETQYFGPGTRLLVL.

This CDR3 reads CASSAWTGRPSGANVLTF. CDR3 coding DNA: TGTGCCAGCAGTGCCTGGACAGGCCGACCTAGCGGGGCCAACGTCCTGACTTTC. The V call is TRBV6-4, the J call TRBJ2-6; TRBD1 aligns across 7 bases. CDR1 and CDR2 from the germline V gene are MRHNA and SNTAGT. This CDR3 comprises 18 residues. J was trimmed by 4 bases and V by 4 bases; bases with no gene match: 13.

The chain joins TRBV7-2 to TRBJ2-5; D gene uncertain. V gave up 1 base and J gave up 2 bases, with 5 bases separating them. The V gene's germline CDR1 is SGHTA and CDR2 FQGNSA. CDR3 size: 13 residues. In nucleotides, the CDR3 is TGTGCCAGCAGCTTAGATGGTCAAGAGACCCAGTACTTC. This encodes CASSLDGQETQYF. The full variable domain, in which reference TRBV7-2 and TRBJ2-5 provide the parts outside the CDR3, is GAGVSQSPSNKVTEKGKDVELRCDPISGHTALYWYRQSLGQGLEFLIYFQGNSAPDKSGLPSDRFSAERTGGSVSTLTIQRTQQEDSAVYLCASSLDGQETQYFGPGTRLLVL.

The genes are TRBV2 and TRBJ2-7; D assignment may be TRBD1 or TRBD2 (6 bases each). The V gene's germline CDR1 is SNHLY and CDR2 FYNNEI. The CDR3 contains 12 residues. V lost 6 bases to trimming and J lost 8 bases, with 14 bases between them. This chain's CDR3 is CASRETGAKQYF. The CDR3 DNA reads TGTGCCAGCAGGGAGACGGGGGCTAAGCAGTACTTC.

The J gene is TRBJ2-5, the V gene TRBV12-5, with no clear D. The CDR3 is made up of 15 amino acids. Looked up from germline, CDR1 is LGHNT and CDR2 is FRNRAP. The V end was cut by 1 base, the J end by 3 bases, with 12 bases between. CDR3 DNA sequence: TGTGCTAGTGGTTTGGGGACCAGAGCGAAAGAGACCCAGTACTTC. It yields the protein CASGLGTRAKETQYF.

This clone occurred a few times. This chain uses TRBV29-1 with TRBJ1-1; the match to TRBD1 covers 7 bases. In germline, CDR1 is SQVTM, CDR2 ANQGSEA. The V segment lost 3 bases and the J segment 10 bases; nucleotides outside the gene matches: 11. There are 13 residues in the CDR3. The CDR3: CSVDILQGGSAFF. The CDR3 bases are TGCAGCGTTGATATTCTCCAGGGGGGCTCAGCTTTCTTT.

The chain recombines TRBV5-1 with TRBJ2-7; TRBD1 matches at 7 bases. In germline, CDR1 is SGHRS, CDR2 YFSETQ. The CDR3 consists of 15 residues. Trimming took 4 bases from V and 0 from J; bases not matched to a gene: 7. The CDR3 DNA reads TGCGCCAGCAGCCCCAGAGGGGACAGCTCCTACGAGCAGTACTTC. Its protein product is CASSPRGDSSYEQYF. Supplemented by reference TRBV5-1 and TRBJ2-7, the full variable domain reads KAGVTQTPRYLIKTRGQQVTLSCSPISGHRSVSWYQQTPGQGLQFLFEYFSETQRNKGNFPGRFSGRQFSNSRSEMNVSTLELGDSALYLCASSPRGDSSYEQYFGPGTRLTVT.

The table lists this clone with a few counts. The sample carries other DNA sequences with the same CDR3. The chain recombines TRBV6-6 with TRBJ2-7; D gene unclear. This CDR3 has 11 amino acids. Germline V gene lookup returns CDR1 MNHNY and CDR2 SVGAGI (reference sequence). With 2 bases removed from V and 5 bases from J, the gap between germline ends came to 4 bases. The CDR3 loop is CASSYRDEQYV. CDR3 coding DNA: TGTGCCAGCAGTTACAGGGACGAGCAGTACGTC.